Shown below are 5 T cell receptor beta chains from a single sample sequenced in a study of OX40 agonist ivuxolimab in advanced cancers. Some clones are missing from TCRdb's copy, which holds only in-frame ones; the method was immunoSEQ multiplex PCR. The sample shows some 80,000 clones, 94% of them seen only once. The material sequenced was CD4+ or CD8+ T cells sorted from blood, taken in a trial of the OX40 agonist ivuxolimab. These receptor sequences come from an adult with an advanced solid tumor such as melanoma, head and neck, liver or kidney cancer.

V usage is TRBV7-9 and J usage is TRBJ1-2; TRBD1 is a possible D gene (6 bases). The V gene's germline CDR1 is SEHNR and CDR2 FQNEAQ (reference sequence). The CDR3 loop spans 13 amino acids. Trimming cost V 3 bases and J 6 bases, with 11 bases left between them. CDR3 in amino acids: CASSFPGADGYTF. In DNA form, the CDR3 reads TGTGCCAGCAGCTTTCCGGGGGCGGATGGCTACACCTTC.

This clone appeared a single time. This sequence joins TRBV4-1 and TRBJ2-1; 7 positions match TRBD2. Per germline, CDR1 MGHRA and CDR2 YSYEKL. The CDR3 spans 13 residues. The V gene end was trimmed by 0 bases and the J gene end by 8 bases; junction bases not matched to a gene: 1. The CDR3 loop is CASSQDGGDEQFF. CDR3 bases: TGCGCCAGCAGCCAAGATGGGGGGGATGAGCAGTTCTTC.

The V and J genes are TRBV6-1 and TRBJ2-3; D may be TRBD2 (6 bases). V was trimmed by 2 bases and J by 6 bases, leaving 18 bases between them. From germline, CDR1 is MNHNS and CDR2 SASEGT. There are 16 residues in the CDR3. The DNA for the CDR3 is TGTGCCAGCAGTGAATGGACTAAGGGGCCGGGGGATACGCAGTATTTT. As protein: CASSEWTKGPGDTQYF.

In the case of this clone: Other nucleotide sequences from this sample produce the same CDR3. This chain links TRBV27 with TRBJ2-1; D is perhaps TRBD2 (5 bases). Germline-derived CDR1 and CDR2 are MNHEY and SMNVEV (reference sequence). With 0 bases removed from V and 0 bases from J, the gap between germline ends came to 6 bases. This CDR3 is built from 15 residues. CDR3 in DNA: TGTGCCAGCAGTTTATCTGGGAGCTCCTACAATGAGCAGTTCTTC. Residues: CASSLSGSSYNEQFF.

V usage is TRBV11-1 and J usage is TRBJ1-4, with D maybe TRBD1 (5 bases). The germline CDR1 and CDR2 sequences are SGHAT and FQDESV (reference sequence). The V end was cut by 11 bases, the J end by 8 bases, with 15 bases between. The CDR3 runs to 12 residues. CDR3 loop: CAAGAGGEKLFF. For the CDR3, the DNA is TGTGCCGCCGGGGCAGGAGGAGAAAAACTGTTTTTT. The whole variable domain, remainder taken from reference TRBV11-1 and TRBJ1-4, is EAEVAQSPRYKITEKSQAVAFWCDPISGHATLYWYRQILGQGPELLVQFQDESVVDDSQLPKDRFSAERLKGVDSTLKIQPAELGDSAMYLCAAGAGGEKLFFGSGTQLSVL.